This T cell receptor beta chain stems from a study of T cells in Graves' hyperthyroidism and ophthalmopathy. RNA transcripts provided the source from which TCR beta CDR3 regions were amplified. The study used the HTBI primer set for a first-round RT-PCR of the TCR CDR3. TCRdb redid the calling of the multiplex PCR reads with MiXCR, one entry per CDR3 protein. The sample lists fewer than 850,000 distinct CDR3 sequences; around a sixth were seen once. CDR3 length: 16 amino acids. Per germline, CDR1 MGHRA and CDR2 YSYEKL. Note on this clonotype: At one end, the junction sequence differs from germline, possibly due to a read error.

The source of this sequence is a man aged 50 to 60 with Graves' hyperthyroidism. The chain has TRBV4-1 and TRBJ2-2; tentatively, D is TRBD2 (7 bases). Source material: blood. CDR3 loop: CASSQEGGANTGELLF. The DNA for the CDR3 is TGCGCCAGCAGCCAAGAGGGGGGGGCGAACACCGGGGAGCTGTTGTTT.